This T cell receptor beta chain was sequenced in a study of blood T cell repertoires in COVID-19. As for the study in general: Whether acute or convalescent, the COVID-19 samples came from the United States, Italy and Spain. From T cells, B-cell-depleted T cells, or PBMCs came the material, which was cDNA or gDNA.

Methods used by the authors: Amplification from reference gene primers served as the basis for estimated nucleated cell counts. The protocol was immunoSEQ multiplex PCR, while the TCRdb copy is restricted to in-frame clones and leaves out a portion. That table is the source of V, J and clone size, and D and trimming were worked out from the DNA. The profile shows roughly 250,000 clones, approximately 85% of them singletons. The CDR3 is made up of 17 amino acids. Germline V gene lookup returns CDR1 LGHDT and CDR2 YNNKEL (reference sequence). V was clipped by 5 bases and J by 0 bases; unmatched bases: 11. Cohort assignment relied on participant-reported clinical history.

Sequencing was performed on PBMCs or T cells enriched from blood (not recorded which). The genes are TRBV3-1 (or the pseudogene TRBV3-2) and TRBJ2-3, with 7 bases that match TRBD1. The source is a woman aged 25 to 39 who had recovered from COVID-19. The CDR3 nucleotides read TGTGCCAGCAGCAACCGGGACAGAGCTGCTAGCACAGATACGCAGTATTTT. Amino acid sequence: CASSNRDRAASTDTQYF.